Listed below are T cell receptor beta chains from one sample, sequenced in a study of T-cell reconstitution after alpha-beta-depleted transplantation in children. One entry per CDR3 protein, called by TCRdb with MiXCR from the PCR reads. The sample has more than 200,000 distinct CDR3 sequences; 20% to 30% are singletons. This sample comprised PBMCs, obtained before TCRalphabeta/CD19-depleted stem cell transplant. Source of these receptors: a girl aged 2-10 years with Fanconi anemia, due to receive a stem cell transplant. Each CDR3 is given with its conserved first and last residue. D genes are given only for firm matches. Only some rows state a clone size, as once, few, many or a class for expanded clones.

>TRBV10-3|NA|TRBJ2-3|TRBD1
CAITQGAVDTQYF
TGTGCCATCACACAGGGGGCAGTAGATACGCAGTATTTT
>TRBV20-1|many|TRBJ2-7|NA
CSAIPGVGSYEQYF
TGCAGTGCTATCCCCGGGGTGGGCTCCTACGAGCAGTACTTC
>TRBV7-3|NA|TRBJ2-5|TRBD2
CASSLISGLAGETQYF
TGTGCCAGCAGCTTAATATCAGGACTAGCGGGAGAGACCCAGTACTTC
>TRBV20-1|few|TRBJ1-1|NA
CSARAGGRFTEAFF
TGCAGTGCTAGAGCTGGGGGAAGGTTCACTGAAGCTTTCTTT
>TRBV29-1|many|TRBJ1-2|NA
CSVELPRGNYGYTF
TGCAGCGTTGAACTTCCGCGGGGAAACTATGGCTACACCTTC
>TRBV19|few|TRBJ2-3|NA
CASSIGTDTQYF
TGCGCCAGTAGTATAGGCACAGATACGCAGTATTTT
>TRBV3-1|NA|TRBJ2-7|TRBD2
CASSRGLAESIYEQYF
TGTGCCAGCAGCCGAGGACTAGCGGAGTCCATCTACGAGCAGTACTTC
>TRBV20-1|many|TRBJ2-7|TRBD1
CSATDRVGYEQYF
TGCAGTGCAACAGACAGGGTAGGCTACGAGCAGTACTTC
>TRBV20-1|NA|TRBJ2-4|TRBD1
CSASPSGQILAKNIQYF
TGCAGTGCCAGCCCTTCGGGACAGATCCTAGCCAAAAACATTCAGTACTTC
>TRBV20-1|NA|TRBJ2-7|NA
CSASHNSYEQYF
TGCAGTGCTAGTCACAACTCCTACGAGCAGTACTTC
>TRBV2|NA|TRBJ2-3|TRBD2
CASRILAGGTDTQYF
TGTGCCAGCAGGATACTAGCGGGAGGGACAGATACGCAGTATTTT
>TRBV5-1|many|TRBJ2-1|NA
CASSSPRDLLNEQFF
TGCGCCAGCAGCTCGCCCCGGGACCTGCTCAATGAGCAGTTCTTC
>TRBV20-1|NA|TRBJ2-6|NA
CSAPSGANVLTF
TGCAGTGCCCCATCCGGGGCCAACGTCCTGACTTTC
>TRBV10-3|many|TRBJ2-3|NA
CAISEGGTGTDTQYF
TGTGCCATCAGTGAGGGCGGGACGGGCACAGATACGCAGTATTTT
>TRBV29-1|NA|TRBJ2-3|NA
CSVAGGLGDTQYF
TGCAGCGTTGCCGGGGGGCTCGGAGATACGCAGTATTTT
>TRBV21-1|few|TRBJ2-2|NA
CASSKGGTSLVGTGELFF
TGTGCCAGCAGCAAAGGCGGGACTAGCCTGGTCGGCACCGGGGAGCTGTTTTTT
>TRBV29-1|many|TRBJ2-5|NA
CSVCVEGLIQETQYF
TGCAGCGTGTGCGTGGAGGGGCTGATACAAGAGACCCAGTACTTC
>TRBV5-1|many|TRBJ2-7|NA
CASGDGNYEQYF
TGCGCCAGCGGGGACGGAAACTACGAGCAGTACTTC
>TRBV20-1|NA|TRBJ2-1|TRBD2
CSARRAGGPNEQFF
TGCAGTGCCCGTAGAGCGGGAGGGCCCAATGAGCAGTTCTTC
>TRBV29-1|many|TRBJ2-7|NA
CSVVQGTYEQYF
TGCAGCGTTGTTCAGGGAACCTACGAGCAGTACTTC
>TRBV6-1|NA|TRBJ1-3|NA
CASSPGNPSGNTIYF
TGTGCCAGCAGCCCGGGGAATCCCTCTGGAAACACCATATATTTT
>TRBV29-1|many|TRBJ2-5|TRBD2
CSVVGTSGGETQYF
TGCAGCGTTGTGGGGACTAGCGGGGGGGAGACCCAGTACTTC
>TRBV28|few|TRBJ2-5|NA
CASSLTLRETQYF
TGTGCCAGCAGTTTAACCTTGCGGGAGACCCAGTACTTC
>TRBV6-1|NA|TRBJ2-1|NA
CATSNYGSGGGGYNEQFF
TGTGCCACCTCGAATTACGGCTCAGGGGGCGGGGGATACAATGAGCAGTTCTTC
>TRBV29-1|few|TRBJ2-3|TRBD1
CSFGTGGVTTTQYF
TGCAGCTTCGGTACAGGGGGCGTCACTACTACGCAGTATTTT
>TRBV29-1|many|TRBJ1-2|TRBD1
CSVVEDRLNYGYTF
TGCAGCGTTGTGGAGGACAGGCTTAACTATGGCTACACCTTC
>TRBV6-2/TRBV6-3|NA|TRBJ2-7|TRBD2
CASSFLAGISYEQYF
TGTGCCAGCAGTTTCCTAGCGGGAATCTCCTACGAGCAGTACTTC
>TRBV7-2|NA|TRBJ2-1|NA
CASSLRSSSTYNEQFF
TGTGCCAGCAGCCTCCGATCTAGCTCTACCTACAATGAGCAGTTCTTC
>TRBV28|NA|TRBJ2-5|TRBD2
CAIGPGLDQETQYF
TGTGCCATCGGCCCGGGACTAGACCAAGAGACCCAGTACTTC
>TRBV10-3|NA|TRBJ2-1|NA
CAISADDYTNNEQFF
TGTGCCATCAGTGCGGATGACTACACCAACAATGAGCAGTTCTTC
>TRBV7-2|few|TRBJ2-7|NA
CASSARRLQGPEQYF
TGTGCCAGCAGCGCCCGCCGCCTGCAGGGACCCGAGCAGTACTTC
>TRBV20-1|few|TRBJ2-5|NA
CSARGLVPAQETQYF
TGCAGTGCTAGAGGCCTTGTTCCAGCACAAGAGACCCAGTACTTC
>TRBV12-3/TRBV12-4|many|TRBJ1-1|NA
CASSPNRNTEAFF
TGTGCCAGCAGTCCAAACAGGAACACTGAAGCTTTCTTT
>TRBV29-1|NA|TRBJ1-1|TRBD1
CSVEGRQGSEAFF
TGCAGCGTTGAAGGGAGACAGGGCTCTGAAGCTTTCTTT
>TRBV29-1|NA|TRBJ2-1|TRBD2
CSVELAATYNEQFF
TGCAGCGTTGAACTAGCGGCAACCTACAATGAGCAGTTCTTC
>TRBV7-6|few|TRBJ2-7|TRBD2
CASSLGTSGTYEQYF
TGTGCCAGCAGCTTAGGTACTAGCGGGACCTACGAGCAGTACTTC
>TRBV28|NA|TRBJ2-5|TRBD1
CASSLTGTGGSHF
TGTGCCAGCAGTTTAACTGGGACAGGGGGTTCGCACTTC
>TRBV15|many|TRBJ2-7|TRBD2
CATSSPLAGGVLGQYF
TGTGCCACCAGCAGCCCGCTAGCGGGGGGCGTCCTAGGGCAGTACTTC
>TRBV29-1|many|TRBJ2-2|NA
CSVGRGPTGELFF
TGCAGCGTTGGCCGGGGACCCACCGGGGAGCTGTTTTTT
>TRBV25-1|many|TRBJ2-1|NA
CASSARYTGRWGNEQFF
TGTGCCAGCAGTGCCAGGTATACAGGTAGGTGGGGGAATGAGCAGTTCTTC
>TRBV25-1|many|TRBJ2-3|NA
CASSASDTQYF
TGTGCCAGCAGTGCTTCGGATACGCAGTATTTT
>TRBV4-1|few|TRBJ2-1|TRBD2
CASSQKGLAGGYEQFF
TGCGCCAGCAGCCAAAAAGGACTAGCGGGAGGCTATGAGCAGTTCTTC
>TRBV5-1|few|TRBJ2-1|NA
CASTSRERAYNEQFF
TGCGCCAGCACGTCCAGGGAGAGAGCTTACAATGAGCAGTTCTTC
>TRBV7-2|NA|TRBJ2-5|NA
CASSPYGGWAALETQYF
TGTGCCAGCAGCCCTTACGGGGGATGGGCAGCACTAGAGACCCAGTACTTC
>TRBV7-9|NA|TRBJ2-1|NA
CASSLIFAKEGYNEQFF
TGTGCCAGCAGCTTAATCTTCGCCAAGGAGGGCTACAATGAGCAGTTCTTC
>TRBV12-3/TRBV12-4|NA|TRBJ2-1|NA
CASSPVLLYNEQFF
TGTGCCAGCAGTCCGGTCCTGTTATACAATGAGCAGTTCTTC